A single sample is the source of the 6 T cell receptor beta chains below, sequenced in a study of T cells in Graves' hyperthyroidism and ophthalmopathy. Authors of the study amplified TCR beta CDR3 regions from RNA transcripts. HTBI primers drove first-round RT-PCR of the TCR CDR3. TCRdb re-analysed the multiplex PCR reads in MiXCR, keeping a single row per CDR3 protein. The sample includes about 610,000 distinct CDR3 sequences, 40% to 55% seen only once; the top ten take approximately 8.4%. Specimen: peripheral blood or thyroid tissue (not recorded which). These receptors were collected from a woman aged 18-29 years with Graves' hyperthyroidism.

V and J are TRBV5-1 and TRBJ2-1; D call uncertain. This CDR3 has 13 amino acids. Trimming pared 1 base from V and 12 bases from J, leaving 14 bases between. CDR1 is SGHRS and CDR2 is YFSETQ in the germline V gene. This CDR3 reads CASSLSFGPGQFF. In DNA, the CDR3 is TGCGCCAGCAGCTTGTCCTTCGGGCCCGGGCAGTTCTTC.

This clonotype was seen just once. The chain links TRBV5-6 to TRBJ1-2, with 9 bases lining up with TRBD1. Trimming took 3 bases from V and 7 from J; bases not matched to a gene: 7. The CDR3 runs 14 residues. Germline V gene sequence: CDR1 SGHDT, CDR2 YYEEEE. CDR3 loop: CASSSPGQGFGYTF. DNA of the CDR3: TGTGCCAGCAGCTCTCCGGGACAGGGTTTTGGCTACACCTTC.

V usage is TRBV5-1 and J usage is TRBJ2-5, with 10 positions matching TRBD2. Trimming cost V 0 bases and J 11 bases; bases outside gene matches: 13. The CDR3 loop spans 16 amino acids. Germline assignment: CDR1 SGHRS and CDR2 YFSETQ. CDR3 protein: CASSLAGLAGDNEQYF. The CDR3 DNA sequence: TGCGCCAGCAGCTTGGCCGGGCTAGCGGGGGACAATGAGCAGTACTTC.

The sample holds many counts of this clonotype. The DNA of the CDR3 is TGCAGCGTACGGGACAGGGTGGACTACGAGCAGTACTTC. Translation: CSVRDRVDYEQYF. The rearrangement links TRBV29-1 to TRBJ2-7; 9 bases are shared with TRBD1. The CDR3 covers 13 residues. The V and J ends lost 6 bases and 3 bases, in that order; junction bases with no gene match: 6. Per the germline V gene, CDR1 is SQVTM and CDR2 is ANQGSEA.

The rearrangement joins TRBV29-1 to TRBJ2-5, with 10 bases identical to TRBD2. The CDR3 has 15 amino acids. V dropped 4 bases and J dropped 4; count of bases not matched to a gene: 9. Germline V lookup: CDR1 SQVTM, CDR2 ANQGSEA. CDR3 region: CSVVPGAGGRETQYF. In DNA, the CDR3 is TGCAGCGTTGTCCCTGGAGCGGGAGGGCGAGAGACCCAGTACTTC.

Remarks on this clonotype: A much larger clone sits a single nucleotide away, making a read error possible. The chain is built from TRBV7-9 and TRBJ2-6; D remains unclear. V was cut by 5 bases and J by 0 bases, with 20 bases left in between. The CDR3 totals 19 residues. Germline V gene sequence: CDR1 SEHNR, CDR2 FQNEAQ (reference sequence). CDR3 bases: TGTGCCAGCAGCCCATATTTAAGGAGACACATCTCTGGGGCCAACGTCCTGACTTTC. It yields the protein CASSPYLRRHISGANVLTF.